This is a list of T cell receptor beta chains from one sample in a study of T cell responses to AZD1222 COVID-19 vaccine. Profiling relied on immunoSEQ multiplex PCR, and the TCRdb table lists in-frame clones only, not all of them. Of roughly 160,000 clones in the sample, 92% were seen once. Specimen: peripheral blood, collected on day 0 of MenACWY control vaccination. These receptors were taken from an adult in good health. Each CDR3 is given with its conserved first and last residue. A D gene is named only where the DNA matches it firmly. Some rows have no size entry. The others give once, few or many, or a class for an expanded clone.

TRBV4-1,TRBD2,once,TRBJ2-1,CASSPGLAELYNEQFF,TGCGCCAGCAGCCCCGGCCTAGCGGAACTCTACAATGAGCAGTTCTTC
TRBV19,-,-,TRBJ1-1,CASSRDQNTEAFF,TGTGCCAGTAGTAGGGATCAGAACACTGAAGCTTTCTTT
TRBV7-2,TRBD1,-,TRBJ1-1,CASRRDRGETEAFF,TGTGCCAGCAGACGAGACAGGGGAGAAACTGAAGCTTTCTTT
TRBV3-1/TRBV3-2,-,-,TRBJ2-7,CASRPEGAGSYEQYF,TGTGCCAGCCGCCCTGAGGGCGCGGGCTCCTACGAGCAGTACTTC
TRBV6-2/TRBV6-3,-,-,TRBJ2-2,CASSYFAGGELFF,TGTGCCAGCAGTTACTTTGCGGGAGGGGAGCTGTTTTTT
TRBV5-6,TRBD1,few,TRBJ2-7,CASSPDRSYEQYF,TGTGCCAGCAGCCCGGACAGGAGCTACGAGCAGTACTTC
TRBV5-1,TRBD1,-,TRBJ2-7,CASTGQGSVDEQYF,TGCGCCAGCACCGGACAGGGTAGCGTCGACGAGCAGTACTTC
TRBV7-8,-,-,TRBJ1-5,CASSLDRGRPQHF,TGTGCCAGCAGCTTAGATCGCGGACGGCCCCAGCATTTT
TRBV5-4,-,few,TRBJ1-2,CASSFAGFGYTF,TGTGCCAGCAGCTTTGCGGGGTTTGGCTACACCTTC
TRBV10-3,-,-,TRBJ2-1,CAISDRVDTYNEQFF,TGTGCCATCAGTGACAGGGTCGACACCTACAATGAGCAGTTCTTC
TRBV19,-,-,TRBJ2-3,CASSMRTSYNTDTQYF,TGTGCCAGTAGTATGCGAACTAGCTATAACACAGATACGCAGTATTTT
TRBV9,-,few,TRBJ1-1,CASSARDTPQSAEAFF,TGTGCCAGCAGCGCCAGGGACACCCCTCAGAGCGCTGAAGCTTTCTTT
TRBV5-1,-,-,TRBJ2-3,CASRPYSSTDTQYF,TGCGCCAGCAGACCCTACTCTAGCACAGATACGCAGTATTTT